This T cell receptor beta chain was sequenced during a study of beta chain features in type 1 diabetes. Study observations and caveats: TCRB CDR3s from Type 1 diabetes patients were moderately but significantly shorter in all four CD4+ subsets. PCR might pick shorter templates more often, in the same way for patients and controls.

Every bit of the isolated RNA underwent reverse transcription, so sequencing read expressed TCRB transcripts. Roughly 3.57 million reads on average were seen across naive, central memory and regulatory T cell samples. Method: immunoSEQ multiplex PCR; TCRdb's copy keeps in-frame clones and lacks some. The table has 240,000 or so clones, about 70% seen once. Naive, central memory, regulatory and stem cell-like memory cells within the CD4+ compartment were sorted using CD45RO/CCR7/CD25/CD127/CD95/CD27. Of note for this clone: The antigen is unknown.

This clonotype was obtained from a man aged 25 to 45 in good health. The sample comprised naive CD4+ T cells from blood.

CDR3 nucleotides: TGCAGCGTTTTAGGGATTAGGAACACTGAAGCTTTCTTT. Translation gives CSVLGIRNTEAFF. The V call is TRBV29-1, the J call TRBJ1-1; no reliable D call. Germline V gene sequence: CDR1 SQVTM, CDR2 ANQGSEA. V was trimmed by 5 bases and J by 1 base, leaving 11 bases between them. The CDR3 has 13 residues. Full variable domain (rest looked up from reference TRBV29-1 and TRBJ1-1): SAVISQKPSRDICQRGTSLTIQCQVDSQVTMMFWYRQQPGQSLTLIATANQGSEATYESGFVIDKFPISRPNLTFSTLTVSNMSPEDSSIYLCSVLGIRNTEAFFGQGTRLTVV.